This TCR beta chain is drawn from a study of blood T cell repertoires in COVID-19. Turning to the study itself: T cells, B-cell-depleted T cells, or PBMCs provided the cDNA or gDNA that served as material.

Living in about two dozen US areas, the participants were between about 18 and 100 years of age. Recovered Cohort 3 donors showed two negative PCRs, clearance, or symptom resolution. The V and J ends lost 0 bases and 6 bases, in that order; junction bases with no gene match: 8. Germline V gene lookup returns CDR1 SGHVS and CDR2 FNYEAQ. There are 15 residues in the CDR3. Sequencing was performed with immunoSEQ multiplex PCR; in TCRdb, only in-frame clones are kept and a portion is missing. Of about 370,000 clones in the sample, around 89% are singletons; the top ten hold 1%. The sample comprised PBMCs or T cells enriched from blood (not recorded which). This sequence was found in a young man who had recovered from COVID-19. This chain links TRBV7-6 with TRBJ2-7; TRBD1 matches at 7 bases. The CDR3 region is CASSLAQQGMGEQYF. Written as DNA, the CDR3 is TGTGCCAGCAGCTTAGCGCAACAGGGGATGGGCGAGCAGTACTTC.